This record covers a single T cell receptor beta chain. Antigen specificity is unknown. Trimming at V came to 3 bases and at J to 4 bases, leaving 9 bases not matched to a gene. This CDR3 region has 17 residues. Germline V gene lookup returns CDR1 WNHNN and CDR2 SYGVQD (reference sequence). This specimen comes from a study of CD8 T cells in ankylosing spondylitis. Study outcomes and limitations: Seemingly characteristic of ankylosing spondylitis blood was a TCR beta motif consisting of eight highly homologous variants.

TCRdb analysed the 5' RACE reads with MiXCR anew, one entry per CDR3 protein. The sample has about 510,000 distinct CDR3 sequences, 5.3% seen once. The chain carries TRBV10-1 and TRBJ2-7; 13 bases agree with TRBD2. The source material was blood, either unsorted or a sorted T cell fraction (not recorded which). This receptor was taken from a male donor with ankylosing spondylitis. CDR3 sequence: CASSDPDGTSGIYEQYF. The CDR3 coding sequence is TGCGCCAGCAGTGATCCCGACGGGACTAGCGGGATTTACGAGCAGTACTTC.